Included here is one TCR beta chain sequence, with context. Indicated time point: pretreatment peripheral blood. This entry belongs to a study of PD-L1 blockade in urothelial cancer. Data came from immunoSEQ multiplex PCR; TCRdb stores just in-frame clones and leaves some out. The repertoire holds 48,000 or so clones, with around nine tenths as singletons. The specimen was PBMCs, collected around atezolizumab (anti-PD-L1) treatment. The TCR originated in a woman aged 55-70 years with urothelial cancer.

The CDR3, as DNA: TGTGCCAGTAGTACACGACTAGCGGGAGACCTAGATACGCAGTATTTT. It translates to CASSTRLAGDLDTQYF. The chain has TRBV19 and TRBJ2-3, with 12 bases matching TRBD2. This CDR3 is 16 amino acids long. Germline loops: CDR1 LNHDA, CDR2 SQIVND (reference sequence). Trimming cost V 4 bases and J 5 bases; bases outside gene matches: 7.